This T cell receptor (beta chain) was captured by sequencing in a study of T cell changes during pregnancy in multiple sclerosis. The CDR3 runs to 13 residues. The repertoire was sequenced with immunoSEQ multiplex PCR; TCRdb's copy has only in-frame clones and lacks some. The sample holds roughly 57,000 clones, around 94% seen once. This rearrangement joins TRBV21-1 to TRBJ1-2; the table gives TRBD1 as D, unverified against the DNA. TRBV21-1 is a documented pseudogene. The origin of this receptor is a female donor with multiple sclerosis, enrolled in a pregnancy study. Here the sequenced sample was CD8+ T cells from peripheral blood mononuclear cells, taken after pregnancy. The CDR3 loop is CASSRGGPTGYTF. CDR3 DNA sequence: TGTGCCAGCAGCCGAGGGGGACCTACTGGCTACACCTTC.